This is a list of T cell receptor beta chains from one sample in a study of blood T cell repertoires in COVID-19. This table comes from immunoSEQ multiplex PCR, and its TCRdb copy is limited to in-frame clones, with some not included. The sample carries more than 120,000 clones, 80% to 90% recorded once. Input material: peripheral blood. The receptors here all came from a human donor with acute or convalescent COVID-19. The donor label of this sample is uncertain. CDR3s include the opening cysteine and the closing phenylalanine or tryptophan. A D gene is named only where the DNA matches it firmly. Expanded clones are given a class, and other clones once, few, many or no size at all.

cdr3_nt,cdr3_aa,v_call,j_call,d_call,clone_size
TGTGCCAGCAGCCGGGGGGTACGGGAGCCAGGGGCCAACGTCCTGACTTTC,CASSRGVREPGANVLTF,TRBV7-2,TRBJ2-6,TRBD2,-
TGTGCCAGCAGTACACGGACAGGGGGCGAAGTCACTGAAGCTTTCTTT,CASSTRTGGEVTEAFF,TRBV27,TRBJ1-1,TRBD1,-
TGTGCCATCAGTGAGTTCGACAGGGGGAACACTGAAGCTTTCTTT,CAISEFDRGNTEAFF,TRBV10-3,TRBJ1-1,TRBD1,-
TGTGCCAGTAGTACGGACAGGAGCCGGGAGCAGTACTTC,CASSTDRSREQYF,TRBV19,TRBJ2-7,TRBD1,-
TGTGCCAGCAGTTCTGGCCCCGGGACAGTGAGCGTTGAAGCTTTCTTT,CASSSGPGTVSVEAFF,TRBV28,TRBJ1-1,TRBD1,-
TGCGCCAGCGGGCCCCTAGCGGGGGGGCTTGGGGCCAACGTCCTGACTTTC,CASGPLAGGLGANVLTF,TRBV5-1,TRBJ2-6,TRBD2,few
TGTGCCAGCAGTTTCCTATACAATGAGCAGTTCTTC,CASSFLYNEQFF,TRBV6-2/TRBV6-3,TRBJ2-1,-,-
TGTGCCAGCTCACCCGTGGGGGGGGCCGGGAGAGAGACCCAGTACTTC,CASSPVGGAGRETQYF,TRBV18,TRBJ2-5,-,few
TGTGCCAGCAGCCCTGGAAGGGACAGGGGTGTGGATACGCAGTATTTT,CASSPGRDRGVDTQYF,TRBV4-2,TRBJ2-3,TRBD1,-
TGTGCCAGCAGCCAAGATCGGAGGACAGATGTCGGCGGCTACACCTTC,CASSQDRRTDVGGYTF,TRBV4-2,TRBJ1-2,-,-
TGCGCCAGCAGCTTTGGGGACAGGAACTATGGCTACACCTTC,CASSFGDRNYGYTF,TRBV5-1,TRBJ1-2,TRBD1,-
TGTGCCAGCAGTGAGCGGGGGGACAAACCTCGGGAGCTGTTTTTT,CASSERGDKPRELFF,TRBV6-4,TRBJ2-2,TRBD2,few
TGTGCCAGCAGCGGAATGCCGGGAAAAGGAAACACCATATATTTT,CASSGMPGKGNTIYF,TRBV3-1/TRBV3-2,TRBJ1-3,-,-
TGTGCCAGTAGGGGGGGTTTAATCGCGCCCCAGCATTTT,CASRGGLIAPQHF,TRBV19,TRBJ1-5,-,-
TGTGCCACCAGCAGATCCCCCCCGGTCCCCTATGGCTACACCTTC,CATSRSPPVPYGYTF,TRBV15,TRBJ1-2,-,-
TGTGCCAGCAGCTTAAACGACCCGGGTGGCGGTGAGACCCAGTACTTC,CASSLNDPGGGETQYF,TRBV7-3,TRBJ2-5,-,-
TGTGCCTGGCATCCTCCGGGACAGGGAACAAACACTGAAGCTTTCTTT,CAWHPPGQGTNTEAFF,TRBV30,TRBJ1-1,TRBD1,once
TGTGCCAGCAGCGGGCTCAGTGGATACACCGGGGAGCTGTTTTTT,CASSGLSGYTGELFF,TRBV7-3,TRBJ2-2,-,-
TGCAGCGTTGACAGGAACTATGGCTACACCTTC,CSVDRNYGYTF,TRBV29-1,TRBJ1-2,-,-
TGTGCCAGCATGCCGGGACTAGCGTTCAATGAGCAGTTCTTC,CASMPGLAFNEQFF,TRBV27,TRBJ2-1,TRBD2,-
TGTGCCAGCGGCACAGGGGGCGCGTTTCACGAGCAGTACTTC,CASGTGGAFHEQYF,TRBV7-3,TRBJ2-7,TRBD1,-
TGTGCCAGCAGCCCACAAGTGCCTCGCCGCCATGAGACCCAGTACTTC,CASSPQVPRRHETQYF,TRBV11-2,TRBJ2-5,-,-
TGTGCCAGCAGTCCGACAGGGGTGAACTATGGCTACACCTTC,CASSPTGVNYGYTF,TRBV28,TRBJ1-2,TRBD1,-
TGTGCCAGCACCTCAGGTGGGACAGTGAACACCGGGGAGCTGTTTTTT,CASTSGGTVNTGELFF,TRBV9,TRBJ2-2,TRBD1,-
TGTGCCATCAGCCCGGGACACACGGAGACCCAGTACTTC,CAISPGHTETQYF,TRBV10-3,TRBJ2-5,-,-
TGTGCCACCAGCAGCCCGGCCCGCCGGGCAGATACGCAGTATTTT,CATSSPARRADTQYF,TRBV15,TRBJ2-3,-,-
TGTGCCAGCAGCGAGACTTACGGGGGCTCCTATAATTCACCCCTCCACTTT,CASSETYGGSYNSPLHF,TRBV9,TRBJ1-6,-,once
TGTGCCAGCAGTGTAACAGGGGGAAGGACTGAAGCTTTCTTT,CASSVTGGRTEAFF,TRBV25-1,TRBJ1-1,TRBD1,-
TGTGCCAGCAGTCCCCTGGAGGTGGCTGAAGCTTTCTTT,CASSPLEVAEAFF,TRBV27,TRBJ1-1,-,-
TGTGCCAGCAGCTTAAGTGTAGCAGGGCCGACCTACGAGCAGTACTTC,CASSLSVAGPTYEQYF,TRBV7-6,TRBJ2-7,-,-
TGTGCCAGCAGCCAAGATGCTACGATTTGGGGGGGAGGCGAAGAGACCCAGTACTTC,CASSQDATIWGGGEETQYF,TRBV3-1/TRBV3-2,TRBJ2-5,TRBD2,once
TGTGCCAGCAGCCCGGGGGGCGGCCCGTACTATGGCTACACCTTC,CASSPGGGPYYGYTF,TRBV11-2,TRBJ1-2,-,-
TGTGCCATCAGTGAGGGACAGGGGGGCAATGAGCAGTTCTTC,CAISEGQGGNEQFF,TRBV10-3,TRBJ2-1,TRBD1,-
TGTGCTAGCAGCCCCGGGACAGGGGCCTACGAGCAGTACTTC,CASSPGTGAYEQYF,TRBV7-7,TRBJ2-7,TRBD1,-
TGTGCCAGCAGCTCATTGCCGGGACAGGGGGTAGGGCAGTACTTC,CASSSLPGQGVGQYF,TRBV7-2,TRBJ2-7,TRBD1,-
TGCGCCAGCAGCTTGGGGACTAGCGGTAAAAGTGAGCAGTTCTTC,CASSLGTSGKSEQFF,TRBV5-1,TRBJ2-1,TRBD2,-